This T cell receptor beta chain was retrieved from a study of Graves' ophthalmopathy and Graves' hyperthyroidism. Study as a whole: Prior to any treatment, peripheral blood was collected at the time of initial diagnosis.

V shed 3 bases, J shed 3 bases, and the junction held 4 bases outside the gene matches. Germline V lookup: CDR1 SNHLY, CDR2 FYNNEI. The CDR3 is 14 residues long. Amplification of the TCR beta CDR3 regions used RNA transcripts (as template). An initial RT-PCR round employing HTBI primers preceded a second-round multiplex PCR. Via MiXCR, TCRdb re-called the multiplex PCR reads, giving one row per CDR3 protein. The sample has more than 300,000 distinct CDR3 sequences, roughly 15% seen once. This clonotype was seen repeatedly, ten times or more. The PBMCs had their origin in roughly 10 ml of fresh peripheral blood.

The clonotype was recovered from an adult woman with stable Graves' hyperthyroidism. The source material was peripheral blood. The gene calls are TRBV2 and TRBJ2-7; 8 bases agree with TRBD1. The CDR3 loop reads CASSDLDRGYEQYF. The DNA of the CDR3 is TGTGCCAGCAGTGATCTCGACAGGGGCTACGAGCAGTACTTC.